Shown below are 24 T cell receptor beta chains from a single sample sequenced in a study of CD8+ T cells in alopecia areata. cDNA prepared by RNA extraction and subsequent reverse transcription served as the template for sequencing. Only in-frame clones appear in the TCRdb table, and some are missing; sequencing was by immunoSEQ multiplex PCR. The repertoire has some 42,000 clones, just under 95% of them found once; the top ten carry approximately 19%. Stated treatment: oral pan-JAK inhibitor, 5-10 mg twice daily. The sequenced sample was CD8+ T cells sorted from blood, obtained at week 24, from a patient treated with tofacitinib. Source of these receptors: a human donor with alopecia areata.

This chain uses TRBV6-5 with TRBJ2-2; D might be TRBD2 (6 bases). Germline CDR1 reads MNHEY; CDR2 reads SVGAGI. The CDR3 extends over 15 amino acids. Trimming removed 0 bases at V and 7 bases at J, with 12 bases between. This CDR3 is CASSYSRGMNGELFF. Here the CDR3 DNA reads TGTGCCAGCAGTTACTCGCGCGGGATGAACGGGGAGCTGTTTTTT.

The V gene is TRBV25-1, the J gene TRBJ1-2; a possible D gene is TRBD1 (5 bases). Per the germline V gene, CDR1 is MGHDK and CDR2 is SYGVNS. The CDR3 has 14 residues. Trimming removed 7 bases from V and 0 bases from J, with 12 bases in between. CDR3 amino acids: CASKNRGANYGYTF. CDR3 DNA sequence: TGTGCCAGCAAAAATAGAGGGGCTAACTATGGCTACACCTTC.

CDR3 residues: CASTLGEIGELFF. CDR3 DNA: TGTGCCAGCACCCTGGGGGAAATCGGGGAGCTGTTTTTT. The chain has TRBV6-6 and TRBJ2-2; D may correspond to TRBD1 or TRBD2 (5 bases each). The ends were cut back, 7 bases at V and 7 bases at J, with 13 bases in the middle. The CDR3 has 13 amino acids. Per germline, CDR1 MNHNY and CDR2 SVGAGI (reference sequence).

The CDR3 is CASSYSTGTNEKLFF. The CDR3 DNA is TGTGCCAGCAGTTACTCGACAGGGACTAATGAAAAACTGTTTTTT. The chain links TRBV6-5 to TRBJ1-4, with 7 bases fitting TRBD1. Looked up from germline, CDR1 is MNHEY and CDR2 is SVGAGI. With V trimmed by 0 bases and J by 2 bases, 0 bases remained unmatched. CDR3 length equals 15 residues.

CDR3 amino acids: CASSLGSRWSYEQYF. CDR3 sequence (DNA): TGTGCCAGCAGTTTGGGGTCCCGCTGGTCCTACGAGCAGTACTTC. This sequence joins TRBV27 and TRBJ2-5, with D unclear. Near its end, the DNA agrees better with TRBJ2-7, so the J call may be wrong. Germline V gene lookup returns CDR1 MNHEY and CDR2 SMNVEV (reference sequence). CDR3 size: 15 residues.

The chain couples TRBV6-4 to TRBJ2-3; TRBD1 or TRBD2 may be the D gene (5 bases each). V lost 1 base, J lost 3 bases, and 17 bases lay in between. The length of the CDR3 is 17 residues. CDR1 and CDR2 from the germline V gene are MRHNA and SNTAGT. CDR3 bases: TGTGCCAGCAGTGACTTTTTGCGGGCAGGGAGAACAGATACGCAGTATTTT. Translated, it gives CASSDFLRAGRTDTQYF.

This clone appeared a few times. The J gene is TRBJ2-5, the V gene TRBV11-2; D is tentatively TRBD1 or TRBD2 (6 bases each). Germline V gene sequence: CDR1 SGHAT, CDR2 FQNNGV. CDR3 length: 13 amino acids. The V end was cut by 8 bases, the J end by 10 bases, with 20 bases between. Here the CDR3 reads CASRGRGGVDQYF. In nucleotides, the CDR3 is TGTGCCAGCCGGGGGCGTGGCGGGGTGGACCAGTACTTC.

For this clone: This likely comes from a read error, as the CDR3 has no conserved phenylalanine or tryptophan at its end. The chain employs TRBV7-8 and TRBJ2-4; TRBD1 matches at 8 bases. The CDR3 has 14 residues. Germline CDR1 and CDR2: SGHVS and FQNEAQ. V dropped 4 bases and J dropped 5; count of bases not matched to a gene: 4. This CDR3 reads CASSSGTGQNIQYL. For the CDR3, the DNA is TGTGCCAGCAGCTCCGGGACAGGACAAAACATTCAGTACCTC.

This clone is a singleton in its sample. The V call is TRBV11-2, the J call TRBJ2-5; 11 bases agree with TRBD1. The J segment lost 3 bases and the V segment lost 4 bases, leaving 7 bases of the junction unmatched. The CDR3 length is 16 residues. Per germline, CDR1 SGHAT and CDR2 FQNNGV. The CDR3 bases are TGTGCCAGCAGCTCTTGGACAGGGGGCGAAGAAGAGACCCAGTACTTC. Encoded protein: CASSSWTGGEEETQYF. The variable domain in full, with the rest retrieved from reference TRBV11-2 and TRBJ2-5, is EAGVAQSPRYKIIEKRQSVAFWCNPISGHATLYWYQQILGQGPKLLIQFQNNGVVDDSQLPKDRFSAERLKGVDSTLKIQPAKLEDSAVYLCASSSWTGGEEETQYFGPGTRLLVL.

CDR3 DNA: TGTGCCAGCAGCTCGGAAGGGAACTCCTACGAGCAGTACTTC. The encoded protein is CASSSEGNSYEQYF. V and J are TRBV5-6 and TRBJ2-5; D unclear. The tail of the sequence fits TRBJ2-7 better, so the J call may be wrong. CDR1 SGHDT and CDR2 YYEEEE come from the germline V gene. CDR3 size: 14 residues.

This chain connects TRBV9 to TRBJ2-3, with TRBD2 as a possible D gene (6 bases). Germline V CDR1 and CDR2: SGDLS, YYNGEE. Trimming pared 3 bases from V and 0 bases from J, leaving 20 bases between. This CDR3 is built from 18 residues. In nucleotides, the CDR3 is TGTGCCAGCAGCGAGAGGGGAGTCGGGGGAAGGAGCACAGATACGCAGTATTTT. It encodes CASSERGVGGRSTDTQYF.

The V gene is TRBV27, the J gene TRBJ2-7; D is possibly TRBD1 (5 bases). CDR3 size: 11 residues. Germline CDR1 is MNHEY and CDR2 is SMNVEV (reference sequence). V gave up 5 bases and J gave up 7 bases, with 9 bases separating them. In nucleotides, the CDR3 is TGTGCCAGCAGTCAACGGACAGAGCAGTACTTC. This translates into CASSQRTEQYF.

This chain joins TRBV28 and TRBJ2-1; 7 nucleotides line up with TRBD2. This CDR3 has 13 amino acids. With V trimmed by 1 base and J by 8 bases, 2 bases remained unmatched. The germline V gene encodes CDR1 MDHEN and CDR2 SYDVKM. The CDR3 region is CASSLLAGDEQFF. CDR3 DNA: TGTGCCAGCAGTTTATTGGCGGGGGATGAGCAGTTCTTC.

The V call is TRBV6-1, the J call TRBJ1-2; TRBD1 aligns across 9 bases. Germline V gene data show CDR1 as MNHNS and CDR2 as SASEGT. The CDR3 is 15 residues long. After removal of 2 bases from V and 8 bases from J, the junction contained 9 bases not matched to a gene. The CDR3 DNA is TGTGCCAGCAGTGAATGGCCCGGGACAGGGAACGGCTACACCTTC. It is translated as CASSEWPGTGNGYTF.

The CDR3 region is CSARVNYEQFF. Written as DNA, the CDR3 is TGCAGTGCTAGAGTTAACTATGAGCAGTTCTTC. The V gene is TRBV20-1, the J gene TRBJ2-1, with unresolved D. The germline V gene has CDR1 DFQATT and CDR2 SNEGSKA (reference sequence). This CDR3 region has 11 residues. V was shortened by 1 base and J by 8 bases, with 6 bases between the two germline ends.

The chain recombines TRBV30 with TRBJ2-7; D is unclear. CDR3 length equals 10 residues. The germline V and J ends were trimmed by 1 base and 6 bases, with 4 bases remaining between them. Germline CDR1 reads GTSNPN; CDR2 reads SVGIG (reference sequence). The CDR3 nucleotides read TGTGCCTGGAGTGAAGCCGAGCAGTACTTC. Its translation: CAWSEAEQYF.

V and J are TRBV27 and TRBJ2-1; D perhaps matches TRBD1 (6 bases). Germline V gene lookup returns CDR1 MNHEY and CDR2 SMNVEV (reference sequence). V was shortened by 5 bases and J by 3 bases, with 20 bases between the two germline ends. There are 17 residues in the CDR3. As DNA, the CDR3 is TGTGCCAGCAGTCCGGTTGCCGTTACAGGGATCTACAATGAGCAGTTCTTC. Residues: CASSPVAVTGIYNEQFF.

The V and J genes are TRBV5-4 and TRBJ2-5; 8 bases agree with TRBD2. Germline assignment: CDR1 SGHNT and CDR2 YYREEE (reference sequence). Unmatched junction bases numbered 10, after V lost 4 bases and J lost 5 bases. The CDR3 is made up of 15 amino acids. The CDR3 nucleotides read TGTGCCAGCAGCCCCCTCGTAGCGGGGTCGGAGACCCAGTACTTC. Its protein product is CASSPLVAGSETQYF.

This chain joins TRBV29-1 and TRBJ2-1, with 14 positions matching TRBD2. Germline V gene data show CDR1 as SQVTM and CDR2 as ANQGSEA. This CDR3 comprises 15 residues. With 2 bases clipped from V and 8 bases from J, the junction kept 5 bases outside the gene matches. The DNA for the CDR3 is TGCAGCGTTGAACCGCGACTAGCGGGGGGGCATGAGCAGTTCTTC. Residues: CSVEPRLAGGHEQFF.

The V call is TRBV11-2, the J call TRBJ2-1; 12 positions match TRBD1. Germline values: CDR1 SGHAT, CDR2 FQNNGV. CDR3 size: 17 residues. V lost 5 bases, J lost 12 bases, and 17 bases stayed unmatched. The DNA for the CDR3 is TGTGCCAGCAGCAAGCCGGGACAGGGGGCGAGTCAAGGCGGGCAGTTCTTC. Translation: CASSKPGQGASQGGQFF.

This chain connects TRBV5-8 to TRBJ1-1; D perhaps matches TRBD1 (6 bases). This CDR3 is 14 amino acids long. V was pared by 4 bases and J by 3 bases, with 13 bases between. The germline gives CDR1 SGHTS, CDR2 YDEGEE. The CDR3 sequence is CASSEGGMDTEAFF. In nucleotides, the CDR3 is TGTGCCAGCAGCGAGGGGGGGATGGACACTGAAGCTTTCTTT.

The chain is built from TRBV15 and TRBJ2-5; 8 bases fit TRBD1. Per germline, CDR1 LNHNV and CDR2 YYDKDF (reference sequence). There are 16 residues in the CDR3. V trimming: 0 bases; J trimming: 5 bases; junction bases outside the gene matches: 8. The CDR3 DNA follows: TGTGCCACCAGCAGAGATACGGCAGGGGGCCTGGAGACCCAGTACTTC. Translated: CATSRDTAGGLETQYF. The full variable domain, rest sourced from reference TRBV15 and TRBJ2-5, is DAMVIQNPRYQVTQFGKPVTLSCSQTLNHNVMYWYQQKSSQAPKLLFHYYDKDFNNEADTPDNFQSRRPNTSFCFLDIRSPGLGDTAMYLCATSRDTAGGLETQYFGPGTRLLVL.

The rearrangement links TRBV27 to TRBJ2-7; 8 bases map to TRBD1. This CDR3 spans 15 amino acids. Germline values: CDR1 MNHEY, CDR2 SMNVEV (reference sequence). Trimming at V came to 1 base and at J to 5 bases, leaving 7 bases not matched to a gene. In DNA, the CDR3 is TGTGCCAGCAGTTTATGGGGACAGGAATCGGACGAGCAGTACTTC. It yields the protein CASSLWGQESDEQYF.

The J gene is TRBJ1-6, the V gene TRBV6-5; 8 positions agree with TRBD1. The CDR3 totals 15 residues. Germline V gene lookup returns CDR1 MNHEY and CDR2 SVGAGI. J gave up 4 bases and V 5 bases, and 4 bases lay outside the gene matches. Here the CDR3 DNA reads TGTGCCAGCAGTCCCGGGACAGGATATAATTCACCCCTCCACTTT. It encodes CASSPGTGYNSPLHF.